This TCR beta chain was sequenced in a study of blood T cell repertoires in COVID-19. Germline V gives CDR1 SGHRS, CDR2 YFSETQ. Trimming cost V 7 bases and J 5 bases, with 22 bases left between them. This CDR3 is 15 amino acids long. Source study methods: Reference gene primer amplification gave estimated nucleated cell counts. The method was immunoSEQ multiplex PCR; TCRdb's version includes in-frame clones alone and lacks a portion of them. V and J calls and clone size come straight from that table; D and trimming were deduced from the DNA. The sample lists just under 55,000 clones, more than 90% seen once, with approximately 4.1% in the top ten.

The sample consisted of peripheral blood. The sequence derives from a man in his fifties with acute or convalescent COVID-19. This rearrangement joins TRBV5-1 to TRBJ2-7; a possible D gene is TRBD2 (5 bases). For the CDR3, the DNA is TGCGCCAGCCGCGTTGTGCCGGGAAGCTTTAACGAGCAGTACTTC. It encodes CASRVVPGSFNEQYF. Full variable domain (rest looked up from reference TRBV5-1 and TRBJ2-7): KAGVTQTPRYLIKTRGQQVTLSCSPISGHRSVSWYQQTPGQGLQFLFEYFSETQRNKGNFPGRFSGRQFSNSRSEMNVSTLELGDSALYLCASRVVPGSFNEQYFGPGTRLTVT.